Listed here are 9 T cell receptor beta chains from one sample, sequenced in a study of blood T cell repertoires in COVID-19. The protocol was immunoSEQ multiplex PCR, while the TCRdb copy is restricted to in-frame clones and leaves out a portion. Altogether some 140,000 clones are present, almost 85% being singletons, with the ten largest covering 4.5% to 6%. Sequenced input: PBMCs or T cells enriched from blood (not recorded which). Receptors were obtained from a man aged 40-50 years with acute COVID-19.

This clone was observed a few times. The rearrangement uses TRBV10-1 and TRBJ1-2, with 9 bases aligning to TRBD1. V dropped 5 bases and J dropped 5; count of bases not matched to a gene: 9. This CDR3 is 15 amino acids long. Germline CDR1 is WNHNN and CDR2 is SYGVQD (reference sequence). CDR3 loop: CASSPDRGSGYGYTF. In DNA form, the CDR3 reads TGCGCCAGCAGTCCCGACAGGGGGTCAGGATATGGCTACACCTTC.

The chain joins TRBV20-1 to TRBJ2-5, with D tentatively TRBD2 (6 bases). The V and J ends lost 3 bases and 4 bases respectively, with 12 bases between them. The CDR3 length is 13 residues. Germline CDR1 DFQATT, CDR2 SNEGSKA (reference sequence). The CDR3 spells CSASQGGIETQYF. The DNA of the CDR3 is TGCAGTGCTAGTCAGGGCGGGATAGAGACCCAGTACTTC.

The rearrangement links TRBV27 to TRBJ2-2; no firm D call. CDR1 is MNHEY, CDR2 SMNVEV, per germline (reference sequence). This CDR3 is built from 15 residues. Trimming cost V 1 base and J 6 bases, with 12 bases left between them. The CDR3 region has the DNA TGTGCCAGCAGTTTATACCCCGGTTTGGCCGGGGAGCTGTTTTTT. Its protein product is CASSLYPGLAGELFF.

The count of this clone is one. This chain uses TRBV7-6 with TRBJ2-1, with D maybe TRBD2 (6 bases). Germline lookup yields CDR1 SGHVS and CDR2 FNYEAQ. The V gene lost 5 bases and the J gene lost 5 bases, with 19 bases spanning the gap. The CDR3 runs 16 residues. The CDR3 protein is CASSLPRGDGNNEQFF. The CDR3 DNA reads TGTGCCAGCAGCCTCCCGCGGGGAGATGGTAACAATGAGCAGTTCTTC. The whole variable domain, remainder taken from reference TRBV7-6 and TRBJ2-1, is GAGVSQSPRYKVTKRGQDVALRCDPISGHVSLYWYRQALGQGPEFLTYFNYEAQQDKSGLPNDRFSAERPEGSISTLTIQRTEQRDSAMYRCASSLPRGDGNNEQFFGPGTRLTVL.

V gene TRBV28 combines with J gene TRBJ2-5, with D possibly matching TRBD1 (8 bases). In germline, CDR1 is MDHEN, CDR2 SYDVKM. V was clipped by 6 bases and J by 5 bases, with 37 bases between them. This CDR3 contains 21 residues. The CDR3 is CASSPTGQGFFGGSVGETQYF. The CDR3 bases are TGTGCCAGCAGCCCTACTGGACAGGGATTTTTCGGGGGGTCGGTCGGGGAGACCCAGTACTTC.

The J gene is TRBJ2-2, the V gene TRBV4-1, with 7 positions matching TRBD1. CDR1 MGHRA and CDR2 YSYEKL come from the germline V gene. The CDR3 consists of 14 residues. V gave up 6 bases and J gave up 6 bases; unmatched junction bases: 7. CDR3 sequence reads: CASSQFTGAGELFF. The CDR3 DNA reads TGCGCCAGCAGTCAATTCACAGGGGCCGGGGAGCTGTTTTTT.

J is TRBJ2-7 and V is TRBV7-9, with 9 bases lining up with TRBD1. The CDR3 covers 15 residues. V gave up 5 bases and J gave up 5 bases; unmatched junction bases: 10. The V gene's germline CDR1 is SEHNR and CDR2 FQNEAQ (reference sequence). The CDR3 DNA sequence: TGTGCCAGCAGCCCCCGGACAGGGGATGGCGACGAGCAGTACTTC. As protein: CASSPRTGDGDEQYF.

This chain uses TRBV4-1 with TRBJ1-4; 9 nucleotides align to TRBD1. Germline assignment: CDR1 MGHRA and CDR2 YSYEKL. V was pared by 8 bases and J by 8 bases, with 9 bases of the junction left unmatched. This CDR3 contains 14 residues. CDR3 sequence: CASGRGTGREKLFF. CDR3 sequence (DNA): TGCGCCAGCGGCCGGGGGACAGGGAGGGAAAAACTGTTTTTT.

The genes are TRBV7-8 and TRBJ1-3, with 10 bases fitting TRBD1. The germline CDR1 and CDR2 sequences are SGHVS and FQNEAQ. After removal of 5 bases from V and 0 bases from J, the junction contained 7 bases not matched to a gene. This CDR3 is built from 17 residues. The CDR3 DNA is TGTGCCAGCAGCACTGACAGGGGGCCGAGCTCTGGAAACACCATATATTTT. As protein: CASSTDRGPSSGNTIYF.